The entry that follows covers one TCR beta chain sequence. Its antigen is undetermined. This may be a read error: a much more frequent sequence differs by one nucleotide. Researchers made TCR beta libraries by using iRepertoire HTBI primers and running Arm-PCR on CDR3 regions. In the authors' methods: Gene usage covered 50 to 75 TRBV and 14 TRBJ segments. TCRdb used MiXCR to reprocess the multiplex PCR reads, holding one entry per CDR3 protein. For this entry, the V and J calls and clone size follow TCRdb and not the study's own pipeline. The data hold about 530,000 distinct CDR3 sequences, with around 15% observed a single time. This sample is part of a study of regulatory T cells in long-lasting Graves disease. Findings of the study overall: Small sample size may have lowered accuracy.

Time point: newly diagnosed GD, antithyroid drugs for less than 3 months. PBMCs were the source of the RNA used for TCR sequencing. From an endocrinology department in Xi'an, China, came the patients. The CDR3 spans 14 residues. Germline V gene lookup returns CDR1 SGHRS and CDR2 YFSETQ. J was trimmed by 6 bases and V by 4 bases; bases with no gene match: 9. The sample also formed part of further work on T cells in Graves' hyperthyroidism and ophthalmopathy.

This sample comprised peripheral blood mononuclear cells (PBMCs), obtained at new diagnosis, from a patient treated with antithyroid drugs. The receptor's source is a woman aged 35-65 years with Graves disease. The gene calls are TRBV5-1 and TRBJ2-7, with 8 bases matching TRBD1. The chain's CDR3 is CASSNGQGRCEQYF. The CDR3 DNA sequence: TGCGCCAGCAGCAACGGACAGGGTCGGTGCGAGCAGTACTTC.